The clone carrying this TCR beta chain was found a few times. Its specificity is not known. TCRdb used MiXCR to reprocess the reads, holding one entry per CDR3 protein. The top ten hold 20% to 25% of the sample, which has approximately 180,000 distinct CDR3 sequences, 17% seen once. This sample was included in a study of T cell repertoires in cytomegalovirus infection. The overall study: The public TCR beta signatures pointed to both CMV infection and matching HLA type. General study findings and limits: CMV carriers having the relevant HLA were flagged by cumulative public TCR beta family frequency. The ex vivo response showed dominance by HLA-C-restricted CMV-specific TCR beta clonotypes.

The CDR3 contains 13 residues. Germline V gene lookup returns CDR1 SGHNT and CDR2 YENEEA. The ends were cut back, 3 bases at V and 11 bases at J, with 16 bases in the middle. The clonotype originates from a human donor in good health (CMV status not recorded). Some clones in this sample may be carry-over from other donors' samples. This sequence joins TRBV11-3 and TRBJ1-1; TRBD1 is a possible D gene (5 bases). Sequencing was done on a sample of CD8+ T cells from PBMCs. The CDR3 here is CASSFGTTAKAFF. DNA for the CDR3: TGTGCCAGCAGCTTCGGGACCACGGCAAAGGCTTTCTTT. Supplemented by reference TRBV11-3 and TRBJ1-1, the full variable domain reads EAGVVQSPRYKIIEKKQPVAFWCNPISGHNTLYWYLQNLGQGPELLIRYENEEAVDDSQLPKDRFSAERLKGVDSTLKIQPAELGDSAVYLCASSFGTTAKAFFGQGTRLTVV.